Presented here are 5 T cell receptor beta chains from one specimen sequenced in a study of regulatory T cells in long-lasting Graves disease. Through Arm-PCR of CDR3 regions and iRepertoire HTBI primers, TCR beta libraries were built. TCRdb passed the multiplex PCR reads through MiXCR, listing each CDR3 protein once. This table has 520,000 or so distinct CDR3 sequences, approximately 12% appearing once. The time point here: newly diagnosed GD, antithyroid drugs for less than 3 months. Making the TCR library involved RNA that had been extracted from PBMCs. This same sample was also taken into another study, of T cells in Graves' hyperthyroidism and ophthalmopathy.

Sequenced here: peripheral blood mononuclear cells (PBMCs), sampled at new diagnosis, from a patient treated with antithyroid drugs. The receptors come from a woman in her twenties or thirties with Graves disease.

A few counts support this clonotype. CDR3 sequence reads: CASSLPRTGASYNEQFF. The CDR3 region has the DNA TGTGCCAGCAGCCTCCCCCGGACAGGCGCATCCTACAATGAGCAGTTCTTC. The rearrangement joins TRBV9 to TRBJ2-1; 7 bases line up with TRBD1. This CDR3 region has 17 residues. Germline V gene sequence: CDR1 SGDLS, CDR2 YYNGEE. J lost 1 base, V lost 4 bases, and 11 bases had no gene match.

CDR3: CSARDTGGPYEQYF. The CDR3 region has the DNA TGCAGTGCTAGAGATACGGGAGGCCCCTACGAGCAGTACTTC. The chain joins TRBV20-1 to TRBJ2-7; 7 positions agree with TRBD2. The CDR3 runs 14 residues. Germline V gene sequence: CDR1 DFQATT, CDR2 SNEGSKA (reference sequence). V was clipped by 0 bases and J by 2 bases; unmatched bases: 4.

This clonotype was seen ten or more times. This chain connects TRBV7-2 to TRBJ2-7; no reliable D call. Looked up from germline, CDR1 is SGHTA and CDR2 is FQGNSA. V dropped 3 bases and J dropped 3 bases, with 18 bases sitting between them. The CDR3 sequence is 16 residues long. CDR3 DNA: TGTGCCAGCAGCTTGCCGTTAACTGAATTGAACTACGAGCAGTACTTC. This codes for CASSLPLTELNYEQYF.

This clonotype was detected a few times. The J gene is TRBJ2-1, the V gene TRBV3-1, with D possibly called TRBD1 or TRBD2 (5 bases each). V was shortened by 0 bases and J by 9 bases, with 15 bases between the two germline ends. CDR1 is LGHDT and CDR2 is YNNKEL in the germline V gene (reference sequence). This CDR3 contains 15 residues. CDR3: CASSQESGPGVEQFF. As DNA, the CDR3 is TGTGCCAGCAGCCAAGAATCGGGACCGGGCGTTGAGCAGTTCTTC.

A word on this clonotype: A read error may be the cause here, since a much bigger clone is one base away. The CDR3 sequence: CSVRDRGETQYF. Written as DNA, the CDR3 is TGCAGCGTTAGAGACAGGGGAGAGACCCAGTACTTC. The chain recombines TRBV29-1 with TRBJ2-1; 8 bases line up with TRBD1. The J call may be faulty, since TRBJ2-5 better matches the DNA end. The CDR3 is 12 amino acids. Germline V gene data show CDR1 as SQVTM and CDR2 as ANQGSEA.